The 2 T cell receptor beta chains reported below all come from one sample, sequenced in a study of blood T cell repertoires in COVID-19. Some clones are missing from TCRdb's copy, which holds only in-frame ones; the method was immunoSEQ multiplex PCR. The sample consists of some 97,000 clones, 90% to 95% of them appearing once. The material sequenced was peripheral blood. Receptor source: a man aged 60-69 years with acute or convalescent COVID-19.

The V call is TRBV3-1 (or the pseudogene TRBV3-2), the J call TRBJ1-1; a weak D match, TRBD1 (6 bases). Germline CDR1 is LGHDT and CDR2 is YNNKEL (reference sequence). Trimming removed 4 bases at V and 7 bases at J, with 13 bases between. The CDR3 contains 13 residues. The CDR3 is CASSPPTGREAFF. CDR3 sequence (DNA): TGTGCCAGCAGCCCGCCGACAGGCCGTGAAGCTTTCTTT.

The CDR3 here is CATSAGTGYTDTQYF. The CDR3 nucleotides are TGTGCCACCAGTGCCGGGACTGGATACACAGATACGCAGTATTTT. V is TRBV24-1 and J is TRBJ2-3, with a tentative D call TRBD2 (6 bases). V was shortened by 5 bases and J by 2 bases, with 13 bases between the two germline ends. The CDR3 loop spans 15 amino acids. CDR1 is KGHDR, CDR2 SFDVKD, per germline.